The present T cell receptor beta chain was sequenced within a study of shared clonotypes between healthy human individuals (dated by TCRdb to the early 2020s). Study-level background: Two women and a few men aged 18 to 49 years were included in the cohort. To increase sequencing depth and limit assay-specific biases, different laboratories used diverse techniques to prepare libraries and sequence TCR repertoires. Per donor, three plates each were used for CD4 naive and CD4 memory, two for CD8 naive, and one for CD8 memory. Each donor's leukapheresis produced roughly between roughly 0.85 and 10 billion PBMCs. The study deeply sequenced blood TCR repertoires of about five healthy adults to estimate repertoire size and the extent of clonotype sharing between individuals.

The donors were healthy, HIV-negative adults with no recently reported acute infections or vaccinations. Only Caucasian adults living in Nashville, Tennessee, USA were represented among the donors. CD4+ T cells were enriched by magnetic negative selection; naive cells were then positively selected on CD45RA, and the negative fraction formed the memory subset. Blood was collected by leukapheresis, and PBMCs were isolated by Ficoll-Histopaque density gradient centrifugation and then cryopreserved in liquid nitrogen vapor phase. Analytical flow cytometry was used to check the purity and quantity of each magnetically sorted T cell population. Genomic DNA was isolated from each sorted fraction and quantified by UV absorbance on a Nanodrop 2000c. Using the deep immunoSEQ assay, multiplex PCR amplified TCR CDR3 regions from genomic DNA. Extracted genomic DNA from each cell subset was spread evenly across all wells of several immunoSEQ 96-well plates, with each plate serving as a replicate. Each replicate PCR for sorted subsets received approximately 220 ng genomic DNA, equal to some 32,000 T cell genomes. The purified libraries were quantified using a Qubit 3.0 fluorometer, sized with a Bioanalyzer 2100, and then quantified again using the KAPA Library Quantification kit. Each immunoSEQ 96-well plate was sequenced on its own single-read 150-cycle Illumina NextSeq 550 flow cell. Turning to the authors' computational methods: The immunoSEQ output contained only junctional sequences without quality scores, so filtering could not match that applied to full-length reads. To assign V/J genes and CDR3, sequences were annotated using PyIR, a Python wrapper for IgBLAST v1.9, with IMGT germline references. Reads were filtered out if the reads had weak V/J assignments (E-value above 1e-6), no CDR3, stop codons, out-of-frame junctions, or ambiguous translated residues. A V3J clonotype was defined by an identical inferred V gene, J gene, and CDR3 amino acid sequence. The percentage overlap between two repertoires was calculated by dividing the number of shared unique clonotypes by the size of the smaller repertoire. Three approaches were used to assess repertoire richness: RTK rarefaction, the Chao1 estimator, and Recon v2.1 estimates of unobserved clonotypes. Generation probabilities were computed with OLGA for all TCRbeta clonotypes obtained by the gDNA method from several donors. The source is immuneACCESS, and TCRdb retained only in-frame sequences with V and J called. Part of the clones is not carried over; for the studies checked, unresolved V genes explain less than half of this, and the remainder is unexplained. V, J and clone size derive from that table, while D and trimming were established from the DNA sequence. This sample is represented by over a million clones; around 97% of them were singletons. 1% to 1.5% of the sample rests with the top ten.

CDR1 and CDR2, looked up from the germline V gene, are SGHRS and YFSETQ. Measured from the cysteine to the phenylalanine, the CDR3 is 15 residues long. CDR3 DNA only is kept here, 45 bases in frame from base 1. V is clipped by 8 bases and J by 1 base, and the sequence between their germline boundaries is 16 bases long. Concerning this clone: Its antigen target is currently unknown. Base qualities are missing; no much larger clone stands one base away.

The research as a whole found: Compared with non-shared clonotypes, the clonotypes found in all four sorted-subset donors had higher generation probabilities. Across several donors, approximately 5% of naive CD4, roughly 3.4% of naive CD8, around 2.1% of memory CD4, and around 0.4% of memory CD8 clonotypes were shared. Incomplete sequencing was indicated by rarefaction of sorted-subset datasets, despite the large sequencing depth. Naive subsets generally had larger estimated clonotype richness than memory subsets did. Because the study included a small number of donors, the genetic and exposure-history diversity represented was limited. Only blood was sampled, and tissue TCR repertoires likely differ from those in blood. Pairwise subsampling led to the expectation that sequencing depth would affect the degree of clonotype sharing among donors.

Here the chain combines TRBV5-1 and TRBJ2-1, with no reliable assignment of the D segment. This receptor was taken from a man between 25 and 39 years old in good health. Sequencing was performed on naive CD4+ T cells sorted from blood. The sample's cell subset or site, from its label and the paper: CD45RA+ positively selected. In nucleotides, the sequence is TGCGCCAGTTTACCGGAACCCCTGTCCTACAATGAGCAGTTCTTC. The translation is CASLPEPLSYNEQFF. Full variable domain (CDR3 extended with the reference TRBV5-1 and TRBJ2-1 proteins): KAGVTQTPRYLIKTRGQQVTLSCSPISGHRSVSWYQQTPGQGLQFLFEYFSETQRNKGNFPGRFSGRQFSNSRSEMNVSTLELGDSALYLCASLPEPLSYNEQFFGPGTRLTVL.